This T cell receptor (beta chain) was profiled in a study of early stage breast cancer tumors. Study at large: ER+/PR+/HER2- status applied to about 80% of the 16 invasive breast tumors.

Whole-study results and caveats: In about 90% of the 16 patients, blood comparison separated tumor from normal breast. Most shared enriched TCRB sequences were commonly generated ones.

The germline V gene encodes CDR1 GTSNPN and CDR2 SVGIG (reference sequence). The CDR3 covers 18 residues. V trimming: 8 bases; J trimming: 0 bases; junction bases outside the gene matches: 14. About this clone: Antigen specificity is unknown.

Each sample had two DNA replicates, 0.5 ug blood or around 1.5 ug tissue. Assay used: immunoSEQ multiplex PCR; TCRdb lists only in-frame clones, some missing. The table records tens of thousands of clones, roughly 78% of them present only once. V usage is TRBV30 and J usage is TRBJ2-2; 11 nucleotides agree with TRBD2. The sequenced sample consisted of blood. The TCR sequence derives from a person aged 40 to 49 with breast cancer. The CDR3 nucleotides read TGTGCCACCCCGACGGCGACTAGCGGGGACCCGAACACCGGGGAGCTGTTTTTT. Translation gives CATPTATSGDPNTGELFF.